This is a list of T cell receptor beta chains from one sample in a study of cytomegalovirus exposure and HLA in healthy donors. Produced via immunoSEQ multiplex PCR; TCRdb's table is partial and in-frame only. Its listing shows 130,000 or so clones. Sequenced: PBMCs. These receptors all come from a man aged 18 to 29 in good health and CMV-seronegative. CDR3s leave out the opening cysteine and the closing phenylalanine or tryptophan. Fields, in order: CDR3 protein, V gene, D gene, J gene. A D gene is named only where the DNA matches it firmly.

cdr3_aa: ASSLITGGRTEAF
v_call: TRBV14
d_call: NA
j_call: TRBJ1-1

cdr3_aa: ASSQGTGNQPQH
v_call: TRBV4-3
d_call: TRBD1
j_call: TRBJ1-5

cdr3_aa: ASSLVGQNTGELF
v_call: TRBV5-6
d_call: NA
j_call: TRBJ2-2

cdr3_aa: ASSPTAGSDQETQY
v_call: TRBV7-9
d_call: TRBD2
j_call: TRBJ2-5

cdr3_aa: ASSISLTGNYGYT
v_call: TRBV19
d_call: NA
j_call: TRBJ1-2

cdr3_aa: ASSEAVQRFNEQF
v_call: TRBV2
d_call: NA
j_call: TRBJ2-1

cdr3_aa: ASSARFQH
v_call: TRBV6-1
d_call: NA
j_call: TRBJ1-5

cdr3_aa: ASSQQGSRNSPLH
v_call: TRBV28
d_call: NA
j_call: TRBJ1-6

cdr3_aa: ASSPPGGGRGIPHGYT
v_call: TRBV11-2
d_call: NA
j_call: TRBJ1-2

cdr3_aa: ASSFSGRGRVNQPQH
v_call: TRBV28
d_call: NA
j_call: TRBJ1-5

cdr3_aa: ASSLVWGAGGSEQF
v_call: TRBV7-3
d_call: TRBD2
j_call: TRBJ2-1

cdr3_aa: ASREGETVGTQY
v_call: TRBV5-1
d_call: NA
j_call: TRBJ2-5

cdr3_aa: ASSRAGTSGTFGGYNEQF
v_call: TRBV27
d_call: TRBD2
j_call: TRBJ2-1

cdr3_aa: ASSEELLANGYT
v_call: TRBV6-1
d_call: NA
j_call: TRBJ1-2

cdr3_aa: ASSQGTGRQPQH
v_call: TRBV7-2
d_call: TRBD1
j_call: TRBJ1-5

cdr3_aa: ARTTSGVRSTDTQY
v_call: TRBV28
d_call: TRBD2
j_call: TRBJ2-3

cdr3_aa: ASSLVDLNNEQF
v_call: TRBV7-9
d_call: NA
j_call: TRBJ2-1

cdr3_aa: ASSIRARWREQY
v_call: TRBV27
d_call: NA
j_call: TRBJ2-7

cdr3_aa: ASSISATNEKLF
v_call: TRBV19
d_call: NA
j_call: TRBJ1-4

cdr3_aa: ASTPGSQGYEQY
v_call: TRBV19
d_call: NA
j_call: TRBJ2-7

cdr3_aa: ASSLVGGEETQY
v_call: TRBV5-1
d_call: NA
j_call: TRBJ2-5

cdr3_aa: ASSFPGYSPLH
v_call: TRBV5-4
d_call: NA
j_call: TRBJ1-6

cdr3_aa: ASSVESRSGTGELF
v_call: TRBV9
d_call: NA
j_call: TRBJ2-2

cdr3_aa: ASSQILGSSSGNTIY
v_call: TRBV4-2
d_call: NA
j_call: TRBJ1-3

cdr3_aa: ASSTDRDRGYEQY
v_call: TRBV27
d_call: TRBD1
j_call: TRBJ2-7

cdr3_aa: ASSYIPGEEGGELF
v_call: TRBV6-5
d_call: NA
j_call: TRBJ2-2

cdr3_aa: ASSSDRGSPKNTEAF
v_call: TRBV27
d_call: TRBD1
j_call: TRBJ1-1

cdr3_aa: AISEPTGGTYGYT
v_call: TRBV10-3
d_call: TRBD1
j_call: TRBJ1-2

cdr3_aa: ASRLTSGAYEQY
v_call: TRBV25-1
d_call: TRBD2
j_call: TRBJ2-7

cdr3_aa: ASSPEPGLAILPTGELF
v_call: TRBV5-4
d_call: TRBD2
j_call: TRBJ2-2

cdr3_aa: ASSPGRGNTGELF
v_call: TRBV6-6
d_call: NA
j_call: TRBJ2-2

cdr3_aa: ASSLALALRNEQF
v_call: TRBV28
d_call: NA
j_call: TRBJ2-1

cdr3_aa: ASSSPGFGTEAF
v_call: TRBV6-6
d_call: NA
j_call: TRBJ1-1

cdr3_aa: AIRLSGNEQF
v_call: TRBV10-3
d_call: TRBD2
j_call: TRBJ2-1

cdr3_aa: SVVASRDEQF
v_call: TRBV29-1
d_call: NA
j_call: TRBJ2-1

cdr3_aa: ATSRDFGQPYEQY
v_call: TRBV15
d_call: NA
j_call: TRBJ2-7

cdr3_aa: ASNSRVGTGTHEQY
v_call: TRBV7-2
d_call: TRBD1
j_call: TRBJ2-7

cdr3_aa: ASSIRDRDHYGYT
v_call: TRBV19
d_call: TRBD1
j_call: TRBJ1-2

cdr3_aa: ASNDQRLRGDTEAF
v_call: TRBV5-5
d_call: NA
j_call: TRBJ1-1

cdr3_aa: ASSLGDRGYGYT
v_call: TRBV7-6
d_call: TRBD1
j_call: TRBJ1-2

cdr3_aa: ASSDGQLLAKNIQY
v_call: TRBV5-1
d_call: NA
j_call: TRBJ2-4

cdr3_aa: ASSPRDRGYYEQY
v_call: TRBV11-1
d_call: TRBD1
j_call: TRBJ2-7

cdr3_aa: ASSIGGGVTEAF
v_call: TRBV19
d_call: NA
j_call: TRBJ1-1

cdr3_aa: ASTRRGAGQPQH
v_call: TRBV19
d_call: NA
j_call: TRBJ1-5

cdr3_aa: SVTTGSYNEQF
v_call: TRBV29-1
d_call: TRBD1
j_call: TRBJ2-1

cdr3_aa: ASSWRSAAGTDTQY
v_call: TRBV5-1
d_call: NA
j_call: TRBJ2-3

cdr3_aa: ASRSTGGAHEKLF
v_call: TRBV7-2
d_call: TRBD1
j_call: TRBJ1-4

cdr3_aa: ASSQYVSYEQY
v_call: TRBV6-5
d_call: NA
j_call: TRBJ2-7

cdr3_aa: ASSSPTSGDSYEQY
v_call: TRBV7-9
d_call: TRBD2
j_call: TRBJ2-7

cdr3_aa: ASSQAVGISNQPQH
v_call: TRBV4-3
d_call: NA
j_call: TRBJ1-5

cdr3_aa: ASSPRRTGGATDTQY
v_call: TRBV7-9
d_call: TRBD1
j_call: TRBJ2-3

cdr3_aa: ASSLQGNYGYT
v_call: TRBV7-9
d_call: NA
j_call: TRBJ1-2

cdr3_aa: ASRGEGRGQETQY
v_call: TRBV27
d_call: NA
j_call: TRBJ2-5

cdr3_aa: ASKDTVGEQF
v_call: TRBV6-6
d_call: NA
j_call: TRBJ2-1